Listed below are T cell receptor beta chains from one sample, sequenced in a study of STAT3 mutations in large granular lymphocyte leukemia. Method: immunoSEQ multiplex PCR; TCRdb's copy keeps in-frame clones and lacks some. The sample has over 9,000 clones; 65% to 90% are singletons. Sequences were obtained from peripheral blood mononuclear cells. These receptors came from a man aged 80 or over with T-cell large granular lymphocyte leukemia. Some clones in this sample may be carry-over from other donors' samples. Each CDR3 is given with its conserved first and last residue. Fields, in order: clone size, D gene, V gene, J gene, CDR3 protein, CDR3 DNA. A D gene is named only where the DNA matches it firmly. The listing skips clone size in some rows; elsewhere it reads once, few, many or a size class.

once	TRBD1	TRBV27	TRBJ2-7	CASSDGTGGIEQYF	TGTGCCAGCAGTGACGGGACAGGGGGGATCGAGCAGTACTTC
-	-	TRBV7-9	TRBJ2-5	CASSPGVVPRETQYF	TGTGCCAGCAGCCCCGGTGTAGTCCCGAGGGAGACCCAGTACTTC
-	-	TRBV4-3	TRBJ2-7	CASSQDQRGTAGYEQYF	TGCGCCAGCAGCCAAGATCAGAGAGGGACCGCCGGCTACGAGCAGTACTTC
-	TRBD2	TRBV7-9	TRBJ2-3	CASSLGSGGITDTQYF	TGTGCCAGCAGCTTGGGTAGCGGGGGCATCACAGATACGCAGTATTTT
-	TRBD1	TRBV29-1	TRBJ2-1	CSVQTPGTVNEQFF	TGCAGCGTACAAACTCCCGGGACAGTCAATGAGCAGTTCTTC
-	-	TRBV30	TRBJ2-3	CAWSLSDTQYF	TGTGCCTGGAGCCTCTCAGATACGCAGTATTTT
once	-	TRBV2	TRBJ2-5	CASTKYQETQYF	TGTGCCAGCACAAAGTACCAAGAGACCCAGTACTTC
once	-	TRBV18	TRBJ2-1	CASSTRQGVDEQFF	TGTGCCAGCTCTACCCGGCAGGGAGTGGATGAGCAGTTCTTC
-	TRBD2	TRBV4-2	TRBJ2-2	CASSQATSGGAGTGELFF	TGTGCCAGCAGCCAGGCAACTAGCGGGGGGGCGGGCACCGGGGAGCTGTTTTTT
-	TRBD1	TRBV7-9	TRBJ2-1	CASSPDRGSYNEQFF	TGTGCCAGCAGCCCTGACAGGGGGTCCTACAATGAGCAGTTCTTC
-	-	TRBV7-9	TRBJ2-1	CASSLAGVAYNEQFF	TGTGCCAGCAGCTTAGCAGGGGTCGCCTACAATGAGCAGTTCTTC
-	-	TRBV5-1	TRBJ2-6	CASSFRPGGGANVLTF	TGCGCCAGCAGCTTCCGGCCAGGTGGTGGGGCCAACGTCCTGACTTTC
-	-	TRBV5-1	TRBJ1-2	CASRIQTSNYGYTF	TGCGCCAGCAGAATTCAGACGTCTAACTATGGCTACACCTTC
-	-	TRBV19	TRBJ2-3	CASSIRRADTDTQYF	TGTGCCAGTAGTATAAGGCGGGCGGACACAGATACGCAGTATTTT
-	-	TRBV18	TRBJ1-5	CASSPSPGVNQPQHF	TGTGCCAGCTCACCATCCCCAGGGGTTAATCAGCCCCAGCATTTT
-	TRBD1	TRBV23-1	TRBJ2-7	CASSPNRAGGYSHEQYF	TGCGCCAGCAGCCCCAACCGGGCAGGGGGCTATTCCCACGAGCAGTACTTC
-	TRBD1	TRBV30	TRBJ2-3	CACNRDRGGDTQYF	TGTGCCTGCAACCGGGACAGGGGGGGAGATACGCAGTATTTT
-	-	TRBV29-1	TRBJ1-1	CSVELDMNTEAFF	TGCAGCGTTGAACTGGACATGAACACTGAAGCTTTCTTT
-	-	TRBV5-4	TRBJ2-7	CASSWEIYEQYF	TGTGCCAGCAGCTGGGAAATTTACGAGCAGTACTTC
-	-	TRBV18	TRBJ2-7	CASSPLGDLSEQYF	TGTGCCAGCTCACCCCTGGGTGACCTCAGCGAGCAGTACTTC
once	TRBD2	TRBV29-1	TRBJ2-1	CSVDSAVAGANEQFF	TGCAGCGTTGATTCGGCGGTAGCGGGCGCTAATGAGCAGTTCTTC
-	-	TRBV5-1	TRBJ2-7	CASSWWGNEQYF	TGCGCCAGCAGCTGGTGGGGGAACGAGCAGTACTTC
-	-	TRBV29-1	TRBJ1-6	CSVEDPSGIYNSPLHF	TGCAGCGTTGAGGATCCCTCCGGGATCTATAATTCACCCCTCCACTTT
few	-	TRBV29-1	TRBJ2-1	CSVAWSGSTGEQFF	TGCAGCGTCGCCTGGTCGGGGTCAACGGGTGAGCAGTTCTTC
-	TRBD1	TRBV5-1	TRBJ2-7	CASSFQGASVGEQYF	TGCGCCAGCAGCTTCCAGGGGGCGAGTGTAGGGGAGCAGTACTTC
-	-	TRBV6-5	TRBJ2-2	CASSFGTGELFF	TGTGCCAGCAGTTTCGGCACCGGGGAGCTGTTTTTT
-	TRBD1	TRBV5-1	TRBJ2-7	CASSFPTPGLLGTVYEQYF	TGCGCCAGCAGCTTTCCGACTCCTGGGCTCTTGGGGACAGTATACGAGCAGTACTTC
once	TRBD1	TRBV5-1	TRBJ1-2	CASSQVGQGDFGYTF	TGCGCCAGCAGTCAAGTGGGACAGGGGGATTTTGGCTACACCTTC
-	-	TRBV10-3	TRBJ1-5	CATRMDKASNQPQHF	TGTGCCACCAGAATGGACAAGGCTAGCAATCAGCCCCAGCATTTT
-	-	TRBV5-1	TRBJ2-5	CASSLEGSYSDGQYF	TGCGCCAGCAGCTTGGAGGGCAGCTACTCGGATGGCCAGTACTTC
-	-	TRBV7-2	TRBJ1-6	CASSLATDSPLHF	TGTGCCAGCAGCTTAGCGACAGATTCACCCCTCCACTTT
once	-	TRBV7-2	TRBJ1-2	CASSLDRRDGYTF	TGTGCCAGCAGCTTAGATAGACGGGATGGCTACACCTTC
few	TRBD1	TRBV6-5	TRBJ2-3	CASSIQGQSTDTQYF	TGTGCCAGCAGTATACAGGGACAGAGCACAGATACGCAGTATTTT
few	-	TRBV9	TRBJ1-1	CASNKGAERNTEAFF	TGTGCCAGCAACAAAGGGGCCGAAAGGAACACTGAAGCTTTCTTT
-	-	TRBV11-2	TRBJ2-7	CASSLAGYDTYEQYF	TGTGCCAGCAGCTTAGCAGGGTACGACACCTACGAGCAGTACTTC
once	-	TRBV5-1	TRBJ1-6	CASSRTGDNSPLHF	TGCGCCAGCAGCCGGACCGGAGATAATTCACCCCTCCACTTT
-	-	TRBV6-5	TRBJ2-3	CASSGDIDTQYF	TGTGCCAGCAGTGGGGACATAGATACGCAGTATTTT
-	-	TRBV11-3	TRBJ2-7	CASSLRGSYEQYF	TGTGCCAGCAGCTTGAGAGGTTCCTACGAGCAGTACTTC
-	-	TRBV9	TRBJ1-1	CASSPKNTGRVGAFF	TGTGCCAGCAGCCCTAAAAATACGGGGAGGGTAGGAGCTTTCTTT
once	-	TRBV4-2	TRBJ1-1	CASSQDRQLAFF	TGTGCCAGCAGCCAAGATCGACAGTTAGCTTTCTTT
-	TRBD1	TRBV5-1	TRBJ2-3	CASSQGQGGWSDTQYF	TGCGCCAGCAGCCAGGGACAGGGAGGGTGGTCAGATACGCAGTATTTT
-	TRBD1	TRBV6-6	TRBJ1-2	CASSYPARTGGGYTF	TGTGCCAGCAGTTACCCAGCCCGAACAGGGGGTGGCTACACCTTC
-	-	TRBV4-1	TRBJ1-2	CASSQDLYGYTF	TGCGCCAGCAGCCAAGATCTCTATGGCTACACCTTC
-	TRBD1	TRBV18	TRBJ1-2	CASSQQGFGGYTF	TGTGCCAGCTCGCAACAGGGGTTTGGTGGCTACACCTTC
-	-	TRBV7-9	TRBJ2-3	CASSIRDPSTDTQYF	TGTGCCAGCAGCATCAGGGACCCTAGCACAGATACGCAGTATTTT
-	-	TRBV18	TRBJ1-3	CASSPGRGSSGNTIYF	TGTGCCAGCTCACCCGGACGAGGAAGCTCTGGAAACACCATATATTTT
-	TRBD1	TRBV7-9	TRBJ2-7	CASSSRTGPYEQYF	TGTGCCAGCAGCTCTCGGACAGGGCCTTACGAGCAGTACTTC
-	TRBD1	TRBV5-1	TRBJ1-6	CASSWTAGGNSPLHF	TGCGCCAGCAGCTGGACAGCAGGGGGCAATTCACCCCTCCACTTT
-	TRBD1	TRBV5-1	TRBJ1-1	CASSPGGQGNTEAFF	TGCGCCAGCAGCCCGGGGGGACAGGGGAACACTGAAGCTTTCTTT
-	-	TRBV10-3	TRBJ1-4	CAISEIGFNEKLFF	TGTGCCATCAGTGAAATCGGATTTAATGAAAAACTGTTTTTT
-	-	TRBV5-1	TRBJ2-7	CASSLGHTSSYEQYF	TGCGCCAGCAGCTTGGGGCATACAAGCTCCTACGAGCAGTACTTC
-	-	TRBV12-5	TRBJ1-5	CASGYSNQPQHF	TGTGCTAGTGGCTATAGCAATCAGCCCCAGCATTTT
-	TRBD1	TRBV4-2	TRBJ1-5	CASSRTGDDQPQHF	TGTGCCAGCAGCAGGACAGGGGATGATCAGCCCCAGCATTTT
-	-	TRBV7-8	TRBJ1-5	CASSSIRGGQPQHF	TGTGCCAGCAGCTCAATAAGGGGTGGTCAGCCCCAGCATTTT
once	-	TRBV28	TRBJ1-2	CASSRLANYGYTF	TGTGCCAGCAGCCGGCTCGCTAACTATGGCTACACCTTC
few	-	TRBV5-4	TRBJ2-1	CASSLQMSSYNEQFF	TGTGCCAGCAGCCTACAGATGAGCTCCTACAATGAGCAGTTCTTC
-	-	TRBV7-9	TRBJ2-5	CASKRTYGETQYF	TGTGCCAGCAAAAGGACCTACGGGGAGACCCAGTACTTC
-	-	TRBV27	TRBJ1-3	CASSLMGSGNTIYF	TGTGCCAGCAGTTTAATGGGGTCTGGAAACACCATATATTTT
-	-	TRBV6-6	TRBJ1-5	CASRGTPVGQPQHF	TGTGCCAGCAGAGGGACGCCTGTGGGTCAGCCCCAGCATTTT